This paragraph reports one TCR beta chain. Antigen specificity is unknown. These data come from a study of cytomegalovirus exposure and HLA in healthy donors. Findings and caveats of the study: A classifier reportedly called cytomegalovirus status with high sensitivity and specificity.

In the PCR, 60 Vbeta and 13 Jbeta primers were used. Sequencing was performed with immunoSEQ multiplex PCR; in TCRdb, only in-frame clones are kept and a portion is missing. There are under 55,000 clones in the sample; approximately 77% occur only once, and around 9.1% lies in the top ten. The CDR3 is 14 amino acids. Per germline, CDR1 LNHDA and CDR2 SQIVND (reference sequence). The V and J ends lost 6 bases and 6 bases, in that order; junction bases with no gene match: 11. The sequenced sample consisted of PBMCs. This clonotype originated in a woman in her forties or fifties in good health and CMV-seronegative. The chain uses TRBV19 and TRBJ2-7, with 7 bases aligning to TRBD1. The CDR3 sequence is CASRALEGASEQYF. CDR3 DNA: TGTGCCAGTAGGGCGCTTGAGGGGGCGTCCGAGCAGTACTTC.